This TCR beta chain was captured by sequencing in a study of blood T cells in healthy people across ages. Points from the study as a whole: Diversity of TCR beta correlated strongly with naive T cell percentage. Relative to aged donors, long-lived donors carried more naive CD4+ cells and displayed higher diversity.

Primers used in a second PCR of roughly 6 to 12 cycles were a sample-barcoded 5' primer and a J-beta primer mix. A template-switch adaptor that had 12 random nucleotides put a tag on each cDNA molecule. TCRdb itself ran the 5' RACE reads through MiXCR, one entry per CDR3 protein. The top ten hold less than 20% of the sample, which has around 670,000 distinct CDR3 sequences, roughly 30% seen once. Germline CDR1 SQVTM, CDR2 ANQGSEA. The CDR3 is 15 amino acids. Trimming removed 6 bases from V and 5 bases from J; junction bases left unmatched: 13. The individuals who served as donors were healthy Caucasians living in Russia, aged about 6 to 100. This clonotype has only a few counts. Its antigen is currently unknown. This clone may be a read error of a much larger clone one base away.

The sequencing input was blood. The chain carries TRBV29-1 and TRBJ2-5; 9 bases map to TRBD2. The sequence derives from an elderly woman in good health. CDR3 amino acids: CSVSSPSGVWETQYF. The CDR3 DNA reads as TGCAGCGTCAGCTCGCCTAGCGGGGTATGGGAGACCCAGTACTTC.